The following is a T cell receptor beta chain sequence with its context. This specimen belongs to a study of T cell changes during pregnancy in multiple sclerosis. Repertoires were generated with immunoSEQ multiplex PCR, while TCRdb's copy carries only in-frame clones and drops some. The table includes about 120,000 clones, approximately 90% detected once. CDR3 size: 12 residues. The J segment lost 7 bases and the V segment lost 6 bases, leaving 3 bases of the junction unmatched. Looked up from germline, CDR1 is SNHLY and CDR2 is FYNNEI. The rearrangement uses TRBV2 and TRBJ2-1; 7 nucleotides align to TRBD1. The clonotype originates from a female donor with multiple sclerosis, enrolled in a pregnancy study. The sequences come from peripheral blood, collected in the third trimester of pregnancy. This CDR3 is CASREQGNEQFF. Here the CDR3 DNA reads TGTGCCAGCAGAGAACAGGGGAATGAGCAGTTCTTC.